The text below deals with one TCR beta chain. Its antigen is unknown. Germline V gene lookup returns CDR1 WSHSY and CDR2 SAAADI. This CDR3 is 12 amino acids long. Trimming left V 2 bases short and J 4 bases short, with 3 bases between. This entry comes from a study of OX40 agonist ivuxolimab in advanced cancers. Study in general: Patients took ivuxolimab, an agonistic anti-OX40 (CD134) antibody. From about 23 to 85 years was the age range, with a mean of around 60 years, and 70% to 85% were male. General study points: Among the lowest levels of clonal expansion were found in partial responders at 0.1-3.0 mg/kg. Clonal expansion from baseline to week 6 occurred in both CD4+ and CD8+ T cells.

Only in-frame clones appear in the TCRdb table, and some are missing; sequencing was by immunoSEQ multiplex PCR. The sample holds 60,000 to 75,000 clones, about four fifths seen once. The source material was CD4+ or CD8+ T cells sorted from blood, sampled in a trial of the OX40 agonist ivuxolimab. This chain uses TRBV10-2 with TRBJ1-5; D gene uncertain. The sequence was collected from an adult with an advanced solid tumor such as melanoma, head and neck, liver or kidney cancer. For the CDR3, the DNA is TGCGCCAGCAGTGAGGGGAATCAGCCCCAGCATTTT. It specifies CASSEGNQPQHF.